Listed here are 24 T cell receptor beta chains from one sample, sequenced in a study of vaccination and CD4 T cells after COVID-19. Time point denoted: late sampling 161 to 241 days after vaccination in a few convalescent patients. The treatment denotes: roughly 10-day PBMC culture with coronavirus spike peptide pools or control peptides (ViraFEST assay). No antigens are known for them. Cultured CD4+ T cell DNA was sequenced using the Oncomine TCR Beta short-read assay. Using its own MiXCR run on the PCR reads, TCRdb lists one record per CDR3 protein. The profile shows over 20,000 distinct CDR3 sequences, about two fifths of them singletons. This material consisted of CD4+ T cells from blood, cultured in vitro, taken about 7 months after SARS-CoV-2 vaccination. The receptors were gathered from a human donor who had recovered from COVID-19.

The chain employs TRBV19 and TRBJ1-6; D is unresolved. Germline values: CDR1 LNHDA, CDR2 SQIVND (reference sequence). V dropped 6 bases and J dropped 0 bases, with 12 bases sitting between them. This CDR3 is built from 16 residues. CDR3 residues: CASSRGSASYNSPLHF. CDR3 DNA sequence: TGTGCCAGTAGCCGAGGGTCTGCCTCCTATAATTCACCCCTCCACTTT.

There are a few counts of this clonotype. The gene calls are TRBV10-3 and TRBJ2-3, with a tentative D call TRBD2 (6 bases). V shed 6 bases and J shed 6 bases, with 13 bases lying between them. Germline values: CDR1 ENHRY, CDR2 SYGVKD. The CDR3 spans 13 residues. The CDR3 region is CAIRTGLRDTQYF. DNA of the CDR3: TGTGCCATCAGGACGGGACTCCGGGATACGCAGTATTTT.

This chain connects TRBV20-1 to TRBJ1-1, with D unclear. The CDR3 totals 12 residues. Germline CDR1 is DFQATT and CDR2 is SNEGSKA (reference sequence). V shed 5 bases and J shed 4 bases, with 11 bases lying between them. In DNA form, the CDR3 reads TGCAGTGCTTTTCCCAGGTTCACTGAAGCTTTCTTT. It specifies CSAFPRFTEAFF.

This rearrangement joins TRBV11-1 to TRBJ2-7; D gene ambiguous. The V end was cut by 5 bases, the J end by 1 base, with 12 bases between. The CDR3 totals 14 residues. Per the germline V gene, CDR1 is SGHAT and CDR2 is FQDESV (reference sequence). In DNA, the CDR3 is TGTGCCAGCAGCGCCCACCCGGATTCCTACGAGCAGTACTTC. Translating it yields CASSAHPDSYEQYF.

The CDR3: CASSLASGTDYTGELFF. The CDR3 nucleotides are TGTGCCAGCAGCTTAGCCTCCGGGACAGACTACACCGGGGAGCTGTTTTTT. This chain uses TRBV7-8 with TRBJ2-2; 7 nucleotides agree with TRBD1. The germline gives CDR1 SGHVS, CDR2 FQNEAQ. The CDR3 totals 17 residues. J lost 3 bases, V lost 0 bases, and 7 bases had no gene match.

In its sample, this clonotype was seen once. V is TRBV7-9 and J is TRBJ2-2; the D is unclear. The germline CDR1 and CDR2 sequences are SEHNR and FQNEAQ (reference sequence). The length of the CDR3 is 13 residues. V lost 3 bases to trimming and J lost 5 bases, with 7 bases between them. CDR3 protein: CASSFQFTGELFF. Here the CDR3 DNA reads TGTGCCAGCAGCTTTCAGTTTACCGGGGAGCTGTTTTTT.

The rearrangement links TRBV2 to TRBJ1-5; D remains unclear. Germline V gene sequence: CDR1 SNHLY, CDR2 FYNNEI. The CDR3 sequence is 13 residues long. The V end was cut by 6 bases, the J end by 4 bases, with 10 bases between. This chain's CDR3 is CASRAEGNQPQHF. CDR3 coding DNA: TGTGCCAGCAGGGCCGAGGGTAATCAGCCCCAGCATTTT.

This clonotype showed up just a few times. This chain connects TRBV10-3 to TRBJ2-5; perhaps TRBD2 as D (6 bases). The CDR3 extends over 14 amino acids. CDR1 is ENHRY and CDR2 is SYGVKD in the germline V gene. V gave up 8 bases and J gave up 1 base, with 14 bases separating them. The CDR3 DNA is TGTGCCATCCACGAGGTGCGGGGCCAAGAGACCCAGTACTTC. Translation gives CAIHEVRGQETQYF.

The chain links TRBV10-3 to TRBJ2-3; D not resolved. The CDR3 loop spans 14 amino acids. Trimming left V 6 bases short and J 1 base short, with 11 bases between. Germline V gives CDR1 ENHRY, CDR2 SYGVKD. The CDR3: CAISPYQGTDTQYF. The DNA of the CDR3 is TGTGCCATCAGCCCCTACCAGGGCACAGATACGCAGTATTTT.

V and J are TRBV20-1 and TRBJ2-7; 11 bases align to TRBD1. V lost 5 bases and J lost 4; bases outside the gene matches: 7. The CDR3 extends over 14 amino acids. CDR1 and CDR2 from the germline V gene are DFQATT and SNEGSKA (reference sequence). The CDR3 nucleotides are TGCAGTGCTCCAAGCCGGGACAGGGGGTACGAGCAGTACTTC. This translates into CSAPSRDRGYEQYF.

The chain couples TRBV19 to TRBJ1-5, with unresolved D. The CDR3 consists of 15 residues. The V end lost 3 bases, the J end lost 4 bases, and 13 bases lay between the germline ends. In germline, CDR1 is LNHDA, CDR2 SQIVND (reference sequence). The CDR3 coding sequence is TGTGCCAGTAGTATCCGGGGAGATGGGAATCAGCCCCAGCATTTT. It yields the protein CASSIRGDGNQPQHF.

This clonotype occurred a few times. V usage is TRBV6-5 and J usage is TRBJ1-2; 9 nucleotides agree with TRBD1. The CDR3 loop spans 15 amino acids. J gave up 4 bases and V 1 base, and 4 bases lay outside the gene matches. The V gene's germline CDR1 is MNHEY and CDR2 SVGAGI. CDR3 sequence: CASSYLTGGSYGYTF. CDR3 coding DNA: TGTGCCAGCAGTTACTTAACAGGGGGCTCCTATGGCTACACCTTC.

V gene TRBV7-9 combines with J gene TRBJ1-1; no clear D gene. V shed 1 base and J shed 0 bases, with 9 bases lying between them. The CDR3 covers 15 residues. CDR1 is SEHNR and CDR2 is FQNEAQ in the germline V gene (reference sequence). The DNA of the CDR3 is TGTGCCAGCAGCTTAGACAGCCTCCTGAACACTGAAGCTTTCTTT. This gives the protein CASSLDSLLNTEAFF.

The V and J genes are TRBV15 and TRBJ2-7; D gene uncertain. Germline CDR1 and CDR2: LNHNV and YYDKDF (reference sequence). The length of the CDR3 is 14 residues. The germline V and J ends were trimmed by 3 bases and 7 bases, with 16 bases remaining between them. In DNA form, the CDR3 reads TGTGCCACCAGCAGGGCTGGGTCTACCATGGAGCAGTACTTC. Amino acids: CATSRAGSTMEQYF.

The V and J genes are TRBV20-1 and TRBJ2-3; 10 bases line up with TRBD2. V shed 5 bases, J shed 3 bases, and the junction held 14 bases outside the gene matches. The CDR3 contains 17 residues. Germline lookup yields CDR1 DFQATT and CDR2 SNEGSKA (reference sequence). The CDR3 sequence: CSAEIAGGRGSTDTQYF. In DNA, the CDR3 is TGCAGTGCTGAGATAGCGGGGGGCCGAGGGAGTACAGATACGCAGTATTTT.

The rearrangement links TRBV2 to TRBJ2-3; 11 bases are shared with TRBD2. This CDR3 contains 16 residues. Losses at the gene ends were 6 bases for V and 0 bases for J; bases not matched to a gene: 5. Germline CDR1 is SNHLY and CDR2 is FYNNEI. The CDR3 reads CASREGLAESTDTQYF. The DNA for the CDR3 is TGTGCCAGCAGGGAGGGACTAGCGGAGAGCACAGATACGCAGTATTTT.

The V call is TRBV11-2, the J call TRBJ2-3; 7 positions match TRBD2. This CDR3 region has 16 residues. Germline CDR1 is SGHAT and CDR2 is FQNNGV. V shed 6 bases, J shed 3 bases, and the junction held 12 bases outside the gene matches. CDR3 DNA: TGTGCCAGCAGGCCTCGGGGCGGGGGTGAGACAGATACGCAGTATTTT. It encodes CASRPRGGGETDTQYF.

This clonotype was observed a handful of times. V is TRBV20-1 and J is TRBJ2-5; TRBD1 or TRBD2 may be the D gene (6 bases each). The CDR3 spans 15 residues. V lost 3 bases and J 0 bases, leaving 14 bases between the germline ends. CDR1 DFQATT and CDR2 SNEGSKA come from the germline V gene (reference sequence). The CDR3 sequence: CSASRLRGDQETQYF. CDR3 DNA sequence: TGCAGTGCTAGTCGTCTGAGGGGGGACCAAGAGACCCAGTACTTC.

This clonotype was observed a few times. DNA for the CDR3: TGCAGTGCGTGGGACAGGGGGCGTCGGGGCACTGAAGCTTTCTTT. Protein: CSAWDRGRRGTEAFF. This chain joins TRBV20-1 and TRBJ1-1, with 12 positions matching TRBD1. The germline V gene has CDR1 DFQATT and CDR2 SNEGSKA (reference sequence). Trimming cost V 6 bases and J 4 bases; bases outside gene matches: 9. The length of the CDR3 is 15 residues.

The chain has TRBV11-3 and TRBJ2-7; D unresolved. Trimming cost V 5 bases and J 3 bases, with 14 bases left between them. CDR1 SGHNT and CDR2 YENEEA come from the germline V gene. The CDR3 is 14 residues long. The CDR3 reads CASSLGRADYEQYF. As DNA, the CDR3 is TGTGCCAGCAGCCTTGGTCGGGCAGACTACGAGCAGTACTTC. The full variable domain, rest sourced from reference TRBV11-3 and TRBJ2-7, is EAGVVQSPRYKIIEKKQPVAFWCNPISGHNTLYWYLQNLGQGPELLIRYENEEAVDDSQLPKDRFSAERLKGVDSTLKIQPAELGDSAVYLCASSLGRADYEQYFGPGTRLTVT.

This clonotype showed up just a few times. This rearrangement joins TRBV20-1 to TRBJ2-5; D gene unclear. The V and J ends lost 0 bases and 7 bases respectively, with 21 bases between them. The CDR3 is made up of 16 amino acids. Germline CDR1 reads DFQATT; CDR2 reads SNEGSKA (reference sequence). The CDR3 DNA reads TGCAGTGCTAGAGATCACTCACAGACCTATCCGGGGACCCAGTACTTC. It yields the protein CSARDHSQTYPGTQYF.

The chain links TRBV20-1 to TRBJ1-1, with no clear D. Deletions cut 5 bases from V and 5 bases from J, with 12 bases between. Germline assignment: CDR1 DFQATT and CDR2 SNEGSKA (reference sequence). The CDR3 totals 12 residues. The CDR3 sequence: CSAFFLGTEAFF. CDR3 DNA sequence: TGCAGTGCTTTCTTCTTGGGGACTGAAGCTTTCTTT.

The chain combines TRBV4-3 with TRBJ2-7; TRBD1 agrees at 9 bases. V lost 3 bases and J lost 2; bases outside the gene matches: 11. The CDR3 runs to 17 residues. Germline lookup yields CDR1 LGHNA and CDR2 YSLEER. The CDR3 spells CASSQMAGTGLAYEQYF. CDR3 sequence (DNA): TGCGCCAGCAGCCAGATGGCCGGGACAGGGCTCGCCTACGAGCAGTACTTC.

CDR3 coding DNA: TGTGCCACCAGTGATTTCGCAGGCTACCCGGAGACCCAGTACTTC. This encodes CATSDFAGYPETQYF. This chain joins TRBV24-1 and TRBJ2-5; D is undetermined. The germline CDR1 and CDR2 sequences are KGHDR and SFDVKD. The CDR3 runs 15 residues. V was shortened by 1 base and J by 5 bases, with 13 bases between the two germline ends.